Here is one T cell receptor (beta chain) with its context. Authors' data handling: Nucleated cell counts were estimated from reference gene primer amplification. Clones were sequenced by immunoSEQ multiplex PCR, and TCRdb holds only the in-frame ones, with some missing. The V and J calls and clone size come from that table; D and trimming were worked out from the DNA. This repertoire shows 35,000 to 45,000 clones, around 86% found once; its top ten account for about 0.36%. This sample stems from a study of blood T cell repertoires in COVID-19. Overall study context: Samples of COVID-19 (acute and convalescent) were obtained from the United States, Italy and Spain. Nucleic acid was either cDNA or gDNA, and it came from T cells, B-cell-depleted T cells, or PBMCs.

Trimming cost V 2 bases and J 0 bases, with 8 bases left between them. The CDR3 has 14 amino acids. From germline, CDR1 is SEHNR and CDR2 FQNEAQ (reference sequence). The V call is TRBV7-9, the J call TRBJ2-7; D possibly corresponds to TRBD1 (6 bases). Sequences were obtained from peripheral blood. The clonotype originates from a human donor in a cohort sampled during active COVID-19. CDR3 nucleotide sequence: TGTGCCAGCAGCTTAACAGGGACCTCCTACGAGCAGTACTTC. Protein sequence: CASSLTGTSYEQYF.